Below, 17 T cell receptor beta chains from the same sample are listed, as sequenced in a study of human thymus T cells. Method: immunoSEQ multiplex PCR; TCRdb's copy keeps in-frame clones and lacks some. Here the sample spans 55,000 to 70,000 clones, 94% being singletons. The sequencing sample was made of blood. Receptors originate from a boy younger than two with a congenital heart defect but otherwise immunologically healthy.

V gene TRBV27 combines with J gene TRBJ2-7, with D possibly matching TRBD2 (5 bases). This CDR3 spans 14 amino acids. Trimming stripped 9 bases from V and 0 bases from J, with 15 bases between. Germline CDR1 is MNHEY and CDR2 is SMNVEV (reference sequence). The CDR3 sequence is CASSIRTDSYEQYF. The CDR3 DNA reads as TGTGCCAGTAGTATCCGGACTGACTCCTACGAGCAGTACTTC.

V is TRBV4-2 and J is TRBJ1-6, with D unclear. Germline V gives CDR1 LGHNA, CDR2 YNFKEQ. V was clipped by 0 bases and J by 8 bases, with 8 bases between them. CDR3 length: 14 amino acids. The DNA of the CDR3 is TGTGCCAGCAGCCAAGATGTCGGCCATTCACCCCTCCACTTT. It codes for CASSQDVGHSPLHF.

In this sample, this clone turned up a few times. CDR3 coding DNA: TGCGCCAGCAGCCAAGATATTGGCAGCGGGGAGACCCAGTACTTC. Amino acids: CASSQDIGSGETQYF. V and J are TRBV4-3 and TRBJ2-5; maybe TRBD2 (6 bases). The germline V gene has CDR1 LGHNA and CDR2 YSLEER. The CDR3 runs to 15 residues. V was trimmed by 0 bases and J by 5 bases, leaving 13 bases between them.

This clone appeared a single time. The chain combines TRBV28 with TRBJ2-5, with TRBD1 matching over 8 bases. V was clipped by 6 bases and J by 5 bases; unmatched bases: 8. CDR1 is MDHEN, CDR2 SYDVKM, per germline. The CDR3 is 14 amino acids. The CDR3 is CASSLPRQGETQYF. The CDR3, as DNA: TGTGCCAGCAGCTTACCCCGACAGGGGGAGACCCAGTACTTC.

The chain joins TRBV9 to TRBJ1-2, with D possibly being TRBD1 (6 bases). Per the germline V gene, CDR1 is SGDLS and CDR2 is YYNGEE. V lost 5 bases to trimming and J lost 6 bases, with 8 bases between them. This CDR3 is built from 11 residues. The CDR3 DNA sequence: TGTGCCAGCAGAGGGGGGGATGGCTACACCTTC. It translates to CASRGGDGYTF.

The J gene is TRBJ1-2, the V gene TRBV18, with no clear D. The CDR3 has 13 amino acids. V lost 0 bases to trimming and J lost 6 bases, with 8 bases between them. Germline-derived CDR1 and CDR2 are KGHSH and LQKENI. The CDR3: CASSPPSRDGYTF. The CDR3 DNA is TGTGCCAGCTCACCACCGTCTAGGGATGGCTACACCTTC. The whole variable domain, filled in from reference TRBV18 and TRBJ1-2, reads NAGVMQNPRHLVRRRGQEARLRCSPMKGHSHVYWYRQLPEEGLKFMVYLQKENIIDESGMPKERFSAEFPKEGPSILRIQQVVRGDSAAYFCASSPPSRDGYTFGSGTRLTVV.

The chain uses TRBV5-1 and TRBJ1-3; D may be TRBD1 (5 bases). Trimming cost V 4 bases and J 4 bases, with 12 bases left between them. Germline CDR1 is SGHRS and CDR2 is YFSETQ. The CDR3 covers 14 residues. CDR3 DNA: TGCGCCAGCAGCCTGACAGTGTCCGGAAACACCATATATTTT. As protein: CASSLTVSGNTIYF.

The rearrangement uses TRBV19 and TRBJ1-5; D gene unclear. V lost 7 bases to trimming and J lost 2 bases, with 12 bases between them. CDR1 and CDR2 from the germline V gene are LNHDA and SQIVND (reference sequence). This CDR3 is 14 amino acids long. CDR3: CASNHPRGNQPQHF. The CDR3 region has the DNA TGTGCCAGTAATCATCCCCGCGGCAATCAGCCCCAGCATTTT.

In regard to this clone: Distinct nucleotide sequences in the sample also encode this CDR3. This chain links TRBV5-1 with TRBJ2-3, with D perhaps TRBD1 (6 bases). V was clipped by 7 bases and J by 2 bases, with 17 bases between them. The germline V gene encodes CDR1 SGHRS and CDR2 YFSETQ. The CDR3 extends over 15 amino acids. CDR3 coding DNA: TGCGCCAGCTCTCTGGACAGAGGACTCACAGATACGCAGTATTTT. Translating gives CASSLDRGLTDTQYF.

Only one count was recorded for this clone. The rearrangement joins TRBV9 to TRBJ2-7; D possibly corresponds to TRBD2 (5 bases). The V gene's germline CDR1 is SGDLS and CDR2 YYNGEE. This CDR3 contains 16 residues. The V and J ends lost 0 bases and 1 base respectively, with 14 bases between them. The CDR3 sequence: CASSVEAGPASYEQYF. DNA for the CDR3: TGTGCCAGCAGCGTAGAGGCGGGTCCTGCTTCCTACGAGCAGTACTTC.

The chain joins TRBV28 to TRBJ1-1; TRBD1 might be the D (6 bases). The CDR3 is 17 residues long. CDR1 is MDHEN, CDR2 SYDVKM, per germline. The V end was cut by 1 base, the J end by 2 bases, with 17 bases between. Written as DNA, the CDR3 is TGTGCCAGCAGTTTATACCTGACCGGGACAATAAACACTGAAGCTTTCTTT. It translates to CASSLYLTGTINTEAFF.

The gene calls are TRBV6-6 and TRBJ2-1; no definite D call. The CDR3 covers 12 residues. Germline values: CDR1 MNHNY, CDR2 SVGAGI (reference sequence). With 8 bases removed from V and 4 bases from J, the gap between germline ends came to 9 bases. The DNA of the CDR3 is TGTGCCAGCGTAACGGGTTACAATGAGCAGTTCTTC. This gives the protein CASVTGYNEQFF.

CDR3: CASSSQGYTGELFF. The CDR3 coding sequence is TGTGCCAGCAGTTCACAAGGATACACCGGGGAGCTGTTTTTT. The chain combines TRBV27 with TRBJ2-2; D ambiguous. CDR3 size: 14 residues. Trimming took off 4 bases at V and 3 bases at J, with 9 bases between the two ends. Per the germline V gene, CDR1 is MNHEY and CDR2 is SMNVEV (reference sequence).

V usage is TRBV4-3 and J usage is TRBJ1-2; D is perhaps TRBD1 (6 bases). V lost 3 bases, J lost 5 bases, and 25 bases lay in between. The CDR3 length is 18 residues. Germline CDR1 and CDR2: LGHNA and YSLEER. The CDR3 loop is CASSQSVAVRGFWYGYTF. The CDR3 bases are TGCGCCAGCAGCCAGAGCGTTGCGGTCAGGGGTTTCTGGTATGGCTACACCTTC.

The chain uses TRBV29-1 and TRBJ2-7; possibly TRBD1 for D (5 bases). V shed 4 bases and J shed 3 bases, with 13 bases lying between them. CDR1 and CDR2 (germline): SQVTM, ANQGSEA. The CDR3 runs to 13 residues. DNA of the CDR3: TGCAGCGTTGCCCCACAGGACCTCTACGAGCAGTACTTC. This codes for CSVAPQDLYEQYF.

This clone has a handful of counts. The V gene is TRBV5-1, the J gene TRBJ1-1; D is unclear. Germline CDR1 is SGHRS and CDR2 is YFSETQ. Trimming shortened V by 6 bases and J by 7 bases, and 16 bases separated the two germline ends. The CDR3 is 13 residues long. CDR3 amino acids: CASKFVGGDEAFF. The CDR3 nucleotides read TGCGCCAGCAAGTTCGTAGGAGGTGATGAAGCTTTCTTT.

The chain links TRBV10-3 to TRBJ1-1; 7 positions agree with TRBD1. Germline V lookup: CDR1 ENHRY, CDR2 SYGVKD. The CDR3 extends over 13 amino acids. Losses at the gene ends were 6 bases for V and 7 bases for J; bases not matched to a gene: 8. The CDR3 DNA is TGTGCCATCAGGGGGCAGGGGGTGAGTGAAGCTTTCTTT. Translating it yields CAIRGQGVSEAFF.